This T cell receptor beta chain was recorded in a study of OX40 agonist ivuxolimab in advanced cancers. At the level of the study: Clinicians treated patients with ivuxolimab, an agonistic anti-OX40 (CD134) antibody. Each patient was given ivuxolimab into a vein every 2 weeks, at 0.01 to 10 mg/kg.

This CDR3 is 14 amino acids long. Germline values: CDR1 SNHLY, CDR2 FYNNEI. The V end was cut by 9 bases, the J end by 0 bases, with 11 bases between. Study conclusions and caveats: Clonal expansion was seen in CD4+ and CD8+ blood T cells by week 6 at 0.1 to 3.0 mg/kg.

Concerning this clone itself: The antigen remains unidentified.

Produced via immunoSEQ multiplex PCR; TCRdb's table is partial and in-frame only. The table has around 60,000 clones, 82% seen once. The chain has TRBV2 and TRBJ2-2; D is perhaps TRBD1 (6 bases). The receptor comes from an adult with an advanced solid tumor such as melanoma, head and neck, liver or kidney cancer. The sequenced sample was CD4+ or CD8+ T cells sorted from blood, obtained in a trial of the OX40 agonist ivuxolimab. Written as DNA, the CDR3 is TGTGCCAGTAAGACAGGCACGAACACCGGGGAGCTGTTTTTT. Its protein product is CASKTGTNTGELFF.